Each of the 25 T cell receptor beta chains below was sequenced from the same sample in a study of T cells in Graves' hyperthyroidism and ophthalmopathy. Amplification targeted TCR beta CDR3 regions from RNA transcripts. The primer set for the first-round RT-PCR of the TCR CDR3 was HTBI. Using its own MiXCR run on the multiplex PCR reads, TCRdb lists one record per CDR3 protein. The table shows about 720,000 distinct CDR3 sequences, with around 15% occurring only once. The sample comprised blood. These receptors were taken from a man between 18 and 35 years old with Graves' hyperthyroidism.

The sample holds a few counts of this clonotype. DNA for the CDR3: TGTGCCAGCAGTTGGCAGAATGAAAAACTGTTTTTT. It yields the protein CASSWQNEKLFF. This sequence joins TRBV6-2 or TRBV6-3 and TRBJ1-4; D call uncertain. V gave up 4 bases and J gave up 5 bases, with 5 bases separating them. Germline CDR1 is MNHEY and CDR2 is SVGEGT. This CDR3 is 12 amino acids long.

This clonotype showed up just a few times. CDR3 residues: CASGPTRPTLAGSTDTQYF. Written as DNA, the CDR3 is TGTGCCAGCGGCCCAACTCGGCCCACACTAGCGGGAAGCACAGATACGCAGTATTTT. The chain couples TRBV28 to TRBJ2-3, with 10 bases fitting TRBD2. The CDR3 runs 19 residues. Germline CDR1 MDHEN, CDR2 SYDVKM. J gave up 0 bases and V 8 bases, and 17 bases lay outside the gene matches.

This clonotype has only a few counts. The rearrangement joins TRBV6-1 to TRBJ1-1; TRBD1 agrees at 8 bases. V shed 5 bases, J shed 2 bases, and the junction held 10 bases outside the gene matches. The CDR3 is 16 amino acids. CDR1 and CDR2 from the germline V gene are MNHNS and SASEGT. The CDR3 DNA reads TGTGCCAGCAGTTGGGGTCCGGGACAGGCTAACACTGAAGCTTTCTTT. Protein: CASSWGPGQANTEAFF.

This clonotype was seen ten or more times. This chain connects TRBV7-2 to TRBJ1-2, with unresolved D. Germline lookup yields CDR1 SGHTA and CDR2 FQGNSA. The V and J ends lost 1 base and 5 bases respectively, with 8 bases between them. The CDR3 has 13 amino acids. CDR3 in amino acids: CASSLGRGYGYTF. CDR3 nucleotide sequence: TGTGCCAGCAGCTTAGGTCGGGGATATGGCTACACCTTC.

This clonotype was picked up many times. The V call is TRBV29-1, the J call TRBJ2-7, with 11 bases aligning to TRBD1. Germline CDR1 reads SQVTM; CDR2 reads ANQGSEA. The V gene end was trimmed by 1 base and the J gene end by 2 bases; junction bases not matched to a gene: 7. There are 16 residues in the CDR3. The CDR3: CSVEGTLGQGAYEQYF. For the CDR3, the DNA is TGCAGCGTTGAAGGCACCCTGGGACAGGGGGCCTACGAGCAGTACTTC.

This clonotype was picked up many times. V and J are TRBV6-1 and TRBJ2-3; D is unclear. V lost 3 bases, J lost 6 bases, and 4 bases lay in between. CDR3 length: 11 residues. Germline CDR1 and CDR2: MNHNS and SASEGT. The CDR3 DNA sequence: TGTGCCAGCAGTGAGAGTGATACGCAGTATTTT. This encodes CASSESDTQYF.

Concerning this clonotype: The missing conserved phenylalanine or tryptophan at the end of this CDR3 makes a read error likely. The CDR3 region has the DNA TGTGCCAGCAGTTATGACGTGGCGGGAGAGATTCAAGAGACCCAGTACCTC. Its protein is CASSYDVAGEIQETQYL. The genes are TRBV6-2 or TRBV6-3 and TRBJ2-5; 7 bases line up with TRBD2. Germline V gene lookup returns CDR1 MNHEY and CDR2 SVGEGT. Trimming removed 3 bases from V and 2 bases from J; junction bases left unmatched: 12. The CDR3 loop spans 17 amino acids.

This clonotype has a count of ten or more. The chain links TRBV20-1 to TRBJ1-1; the match to TRBD1 covers 9 bases. The CDR3 extends over 14 amino acids. V gave up 6 bases and J gave up 11 bases; unmatched junction bases: 16. Germline CDR1 DFQATT, CDR2 SNEGSKA (reference sequence). DNA of the CDR3: TGCAGTGCCCCATACGGGACAGGGATTGGTGCGGCTTTCTTT. Protein: CSAPYGTGIGAAFF.

The CDR3 loop reads CASSFGSGRRGETQYF. The CDR3 coding sequence is TGTGCCAGCAGCTTTGGTAGCGGGAGGAGGGGAGAGACCCAGTACTTC. V gene TRBV13 combines with J gene TRBJ2-5, with 10 bases matching TRBD2. The trim removed 3 bases at V and 4 bases at J, leaving 8 bases unmatched. The CDR3 runs to 16 residues. Germline lookup yields CDR1 PRHDT and CDR2 FYEKMQ (reference sequence).

The chain uses TRBV27 and TRBJ2-5; no definite D call. Trimming pared 2 bases from V and 5 bases from J, leaving 21 bases between. The CDR3 sequence is 17 residues long. Germline loops: CDR1 MNHEY, CDR2 SMNVEV (reference sequence). The CDR3 region is CASSLNPRRALIETQYF. The CDR3 DNA reads as TGTGCCAGCAGTTTAAATCCCAGACGGGCCCTGATTGAGACCCAGTACTTC.

In its sample, this clonotype was seen a few times. Here the CDR3 reads CAWSDGSRGREKLFF. CDR3 sequence (DNA): TGTGCCTGGAGTGACGGTAGCAGGGGGCGGGAAAAACTGTTTTTT. The chain employs TRBV30 and TRBJ1-4; TRBD1 aligns across 8 bases. The ends lost 1 base at V and 8 bases at J; junction bases unmatched: 9. The CDR3 length is 15 residues. The germline gives CDR1 GTSNPN, CDR2 SVGIG (reference sequence). Full variable domain (rest looked up from reference TRBV30 and TRBJ1-4): SQTIHQWPATLVQPVGSPLSLECTVEGTSNPNLYWYRQAAGRGLQLLFYSVGIGQISSEVPQNLSASRPQDRQFILSSKKLLLSDSGFYLCAWSDGSRGREKLFFGSGTQLSVL.

The rearrangement uses TRBV5-6 and TRBJ1-5; D perhaps matches TRBD1 (6 bases). The V gene lost 1 base and the J gene lost 4 bases, with 15 bases spanning the gap. The germline CDR1 and CDR2 sequences are SGHDT and YYEEEE. This CDR3 region has 16 residues. CDR3 loop: CASSLTSLRGNQPQHF. CDR3 nucleotides: TGTGCCAGCAGCTTGACAAGCCTCAGGGGAAATCAGCCCCAGCATTTT.

In this sample, this clonotype turned up many times. The gene calls are TRBV30 and TRBJ2-3; TRBD2 is a possible D gene (5 bases). The CDR3 loop spans 14 amino acids. Germline V lookup: CDR1 GTSNPN, CDR2 SVGIG (reference sequence). V lost 4 bases to trimming and J lost 3 bases, with 14 bases between them. The CDR3 region has the DNA TGTGCCTGGACCCCCCTTGTAGCGACAGATACGCAGTATTTT. Protein: CAWTPLVATDTQYF.

This clonotype was seen repeatedly, ten times or more. The chain couples TRBV10-1 to TRBJ2-7; 13 bases align to TRBD2. This CDR3 is built from 16 residues. Germline values: CDR1 WNHNN, CDR2 SYGVQD (reference sequence). Unmatched junction bases numbered 5, after V lost 2 bases and J lost 4 bases. The CDR3 nucleotides are TGCGCCAGCAGTGAGGGACTAGCGGGAGCAGGATACGAGCAGTACTTC. This encodes CASSEGLAGAGYEQYF.

This clonotype was seen at least ten times. The chain joins TRBV6-1 to TRBJ2-3, with 8 positions matching TRBD1. Germline lookup yields CDR1 MNHNS and CDR2 SASEGT. J was trimmed by 7 bases and V by 6 bases; bases with no gene match: 9. The CDR3 loop spans 14 amino acids. The CDR3 DNA reads TGTGCCAGCAGAATTTACCTCAGGGGGCATACGCAGTATTTT. Amino acid sequence: CASRIYLRGHTQYF.

The chain has TRBV28 and TRBJ2-1, with a possible D match to TRBD2 (6 bases). This CDR3 is built from 14 residues. Trimming took off 6 bases at V and 7 bases at J, with 16 bases between the two ends. Germline-derived CDR1 and CDR2 are MDHEN and SYDVKM. The CDR3 coding sequence is TGTGCCAGCAGCCCCGGGGGAGACGGTAATGAGCAGTTCTTC. Residues: CASSPGGDGNEQFF.

The genes are TRBV12-3 or TRBV12-4 and TRBJ1-5, with no clear D. The CDR3 is made up of 15 amino acids. Trimming stripped 3 bases from V and 5 bases from J, with 14 bases between. The CDR3 sequence: CASSFREGAYQPQHF. The DNA for the CDR3 is TGTGCCAGCAGTTTTAGGGAGGGCGCATATCAGCCCCAGCATTTT.

This clonotype turned up a few times. The chain recombines TRBV15 with TRBJ1-5; TRBD1 aligns across 7 bases. Germline V gene data show CDR1 as LNHNV and CDR2 as YYDKDF (reference sequence). Trimming cost V 4 bases and J 7 bases; bases outside gene matches: 4. This CDR3 has 13 amino acids. This chain's CDR3 is CATSIRQGQPQHF. CDR3 DNA sequence: TGTGCCACCAGCATACGACAGGGCCAGCCCCAGCATTTT.

This rearrangement joins TRBV7-9 to TRBJ2-2; weak D call: TRBD1 (6 bases). The CDR3 has 16 residues. V shed 1 base and J shed 0 bases, with 9 bases lying between them. Germline V gene lookup returns CDR1 SEHNR and CDR2 FQNEAQ (reference sequence). This CDR3 reads CASSLDDRPNTGELFF. Written as DNA, the CDR3 is TGTGCCAGCAGCTTAGACGACAGGCCGAACACCGGGGAGCTGTTTTTT.

This clonotype was observed a few times. The V gene is TRBV27, the J gene TRBJ2-7; no reliable D call. There are 15 residues in the CDR3. V was trimmed by 6 bases and J by 1 base, leaving 16 bases between them. Germline V gives CDR1 MNHEY, CDR2 SMNVEV (reference sequence). The CDR3 region has the DNA TGTGCCAGCAGGCCCTGGGCAGGCCCGTCCTACGAGCAGTACTTC. Encoded protein: CASRPWAGPSYEQYF.

At least ten counts were recorded for this clonotype. This chain joins TRBV6-1 and TRBJ2-5; 10 bases align to TRBD2. CDR3 length equals 18 residues. Germline CDR1 and CDR2: MNHNS and SASEGT. J lost 5 bases, V lost 5 bases, and 17 bases had no gene match. CDR3 bases: TGTGCCAGCAGTCAACGGGGAGGTCTAGCGGGAGCGAGCGAGACCCAGTACTTC. Its protein is CASSQRGGLAGASETQYF.

This clonotype came up a few times. The genes are TRBV11-2 and TRBJ2-5; D ambiguous. The CDR3 runs to 11 residues. V lost 8 bases, J lost 13 bases, and 17 bases lay in between. Per germline, CDR1 SGHAT and CDR2 FQNNGV. DNA of the CDR3: TGTGCCAGCTCCGACCCCGGTTTAGTGTACTTC. Amino acids: CASSDPGLVYF.

This clonotype was found many times. The chain uses TRBV12-3 or TRBV12-4 and TRBJ2-7, with TRBD1 identical over 10 bases. The CDR3 contains 15 residues. V gave up 3 bases and J gave up 1 base; unmatched junction bases: 3. The CDR3 is CASSLTGGYSYEQYF. In DNA, the CDR3 is TGTGCCAGCAGTTTGACAGGGGGCTATTCCTACGAGCAGTACTTC.

The table lists this clonotype with many counts. This chain joins TRBV27 and TRBJ2-5, with TRBD1 identical over 7 bases. Per the germline V gene, CDR1 is MNHEY and CDR2 is SMNVEV (reference sequence). V shed 5 bases, J shed 5 bases, and the junction held 8 bases outside the gene matches. This CDR3 has 14 amino acids. The CDR3 coding sequence is TGTGCCAGCAGTCAAGAGACAGGGTGGGAGACCCAGTACTTC. This codes for CASSQETGWETQYF.

This clonotype was recorded at least ten times. The chain recombines TRBV30 with TRBJ2-1, with 11 bases that match TRBD2. The V and J ends lost 5 bases and 4 bases, in that order; junction bases with no gene match: 7. Germline CDR1 is GTSNPN and CDR2 is SVGIG (reference sequence). This CDR3 contains 15 residues. The chain's CDR3 is CAWASLAGGYNEQFF. DNA for the CDR3: TGTGCCTGGGCCTCCTTAGCGGGAGGGTACAATGAGCAGTTCTTC.